The sequence of this TCR beta chain was determined in a study of regulatory T cells in long-lasting Graves disease. Study background: For a period under 3 months, newly diagnosed Graves' patients had taken antithyroid drugs. Study observations and caveats: What was studied was peripheral blood only, and not thyroid tissue.

The TCR beta library used iRepertoire HTBI primers with Arm-PCR amplification of CDR3. From the multiplex PCR reads, TCRdb called clonotypes with MiXCR, one entry per CDR3 protein. The data contain some 230,000 distinct CDR3 sequences, about 18% of them singletons. Time point in this sample: newly diagnosed GD, antithyroid drugs for less than 3 months. PBMCs provided the RNA from which the TCR library was made. The V segment lost 5 bases and the J segment 6 bases; nucleotides outside the gene matches: 10. The germline CDR1 and CDR2 sequences are MNHEY and SMNVEV (reference sequence). The CDR3 contains 14 residues. This clonotype was observed at least ten times. Its antigen is still unknown.

The rearrangement uses TRBV27 and TRBJ2-7; 7 positions match TRBD2. The source is a female donor with Graves disease. The sample here was peripheral blood mononuclear cells (PBMCs), taken at new diagnosis, from a patient treated with antithyroid drugs. The CDR3 DNA reads as TGTGCCAGCAGTACCCCAGGCGGGAGAGCCGAGCAGTACTTC. This codes for CASSTPGGRAEQYF.